This T cell receptor beta chain was recovered during a study of identical twins. Unique molecular identifiers were present on the cDNA, which also gained a universal primer site by template switching. TCRdb re-analysed the 5' RACE reads in MiXCR, keeping a single row per CDR3 protein. There are under 900,000 distinct CDR3 sequences in the sample; around an eighth occur only once, and around 1.6% lies in the top ten. The CDR3 covers 15 residues. The V gene's germline CDR1 is MDHEN and CDR2 SYDVKM. The V and J ends lost 4 bases and 2 bases, in that order; junction bases with no gene match: 7. This clonotype was picked up a small number of times. The same sample was also used in a study of yellow fever vaccine responses in identical twins.

V and J are TRBV28 and TRBJ2-7, with 8 positions matching TRBD1. The sequenced sample was PBMCs. The clonotype was recovered from a young woman in good health. CDR3 in amino acids: CASSYRDRRTYEQYF. The CDR3 region has the DNA TGTGCCAGCAGTTACCGGGACAGGAGGACCTACGAGCAGTACTTC.